The TCR beta chain described here comes from a study of T cells after yellow fever vaccination (dated by TCRdb to about 2019). Study-wide context: The SMART-Seq v4 Ultra Low Input RNA kit was used to prepare libraries from fractions with low cell numbers. To follow T-cell clones before and after primary and booster YFV17D yellow fever vaccination, bulk TCR alpha and beta repertoires were sequenced over time. The cohort comprised two healthy male donors, one aged 18 to 29 and one aged 30 to 40 years. Bulk PBMC replicates and cell subsets were isolated from blood drawn at multiple timepoints before and after both primary and secondary immunization.

General study outcomes and caveats: Computational filtering was required because FACS-sorted repertoires could contain abundant contaminating clonotypes from the bulk population. A small fraction of clonotypes showed up in both the CD4 and CD8 compartments, probably as a result of convergent recombination. The secondary T-cell response was found to be weaker but faster than the primary response, with a peak reached on day 5 rather than on day 15. Because only a couple of donors were included in the study, the extent to which the findings can be generalized is limited. Most clones expanded after primary vaccination were re-detected after the booster (just under 97% of CD4 and roughly 87% of CD8), suggesting broad memory maintenance.

The treatment or condition label, as the study defines it: live attenuated yellow fever vaccine strain. Two biological replicates of bulk PBMCs were collected at each blood-draw timepoint. PBMCs were isolated from peripheral blood using a standard Ficoll-Paque protocol. TriZol was used to extract RNA from bulk PBMCs, CD4 and CD8 fractions, and dextramer-positive and dextramer-negative fractions. Concerning this clonotype itself: Its antigen is still unknown. No base-level quality is on record; no much larger clone is a single base apart.

From its cysteine to its phenylalanine, the CDR3 spans 14 amino acids. The DNA shown is the 42-base CDR3, in frame from base 1. Between the V and J ends, shortened by 5 bases and 4 bases respectively, the junction contains 13 bases. Per the germline V gene, SGHTA is the CDR1 and FQGNSA is the CDR2. TCR cDNA was made using 5'RACE template switching, a step that added a universal primer site and unique molecular identifiers. Priming of cDNA synthesis was performed from both the TCR alpha and TCR beta constant segments. Two PCR steps were used to amplify libraries, with sample barcodes and sequencing adapters being added in the second step. Sequencing of the libraries was done on either Illumina HiSeq 2500 (2x100 bp) or NovaSeq (2x150 bp). In the original analysis: Demultiplexing of reads and collapsing into UMI consensus sequences were performed with MIGEC, and V(D)J alignment was carried out with MiXCR. Vaccine-responding clonotypes were defined with edgeR using replicate PBMC samples, requiring FDR below 0.01 and a log2 fold change above 5 up to day 15. CD4 or CD8 identity was assigned to each bulk clonotype according to whether the clonotype was present at higher abundance in the sequenced CD4 repertoire or the sequenced CD8 repertoire. TCRdb redid the processing of the public reads, applying fastp at Q25 and MiXCR, and retained in-frame beta chains. Entries are consolidated by CDR3 protein sequence, retaining the most common genes and DNA. TCRdb, rather than the study authors, made the V and J calls. This sample comprises under 550,000 distinct CDR3 sequences, just over 20% of them detected only once. The ten largest clonotypes hold approximately 15% of the sample.

This TCR came from a man aged 18 to 30 who received the YFV17D yellow fever vaccine. This sequence uses TRBV7-2 and TRBJ2-3; the D call could be TRBD1 or TRBD2, with each sharing 5 bases. The input for sequencing was PBMCs, taken approximately 22 days after the first yellow fever vaccination. The bases read TGTGCCAGCAGCCCGGGGCCAGGGTCAGATACGCAGTATTTT. It translates as CASSPGPGSDTQYF.